The 29 T cell receptor beta chains listed next were all sequenced from one sample in a study of CD8 T cells in ankylosing spondylitis. TCRdb re-derived calls from the 5' RACE reads in MiXCR, one entry per CDR3 protein. Of a few hundred thousand distinct CDR3 sequences in the sample, over 15% were seen once. Sequences were obtained from blood, either unsorted or a sorted T cell fraction (not recorded which). All receptors derive from a male donor with ankylosing spondylitis or in good health (not recorded which).

The table lists this clonotype with a few counts. V and J are TRBV12-3 or TRBV12-4 and TRBJ2-2; D is perhaps TRBD2 (5 bases). The CDR3 runs 15 residues. Trimming stripped 3 bases from V and 5 bases from J, with 13 bases between. CDR3 sequence reads: CASSFQGPGTGELFF. The CDR3 coding sequence is TGTGCCAGCAGTTTCCAAGGGCCGGGAACCGGGGAGCTGTTTTTT.

This clonotype was recorded a few times. A junction boundary mismatches the germline segment, possibly from a read error. V gene TRBV7-2 combines with J gene TRBJ2-1; D unresolved. The CDR3 runs to 11 residues. Germline CDR1 SGHTA, CDR2 FQGNSA. In DNA form, the CDR3 reads TGTGCCAGCAGCTTAAGGGTTTCACCGCAATTC. Protein: CASSLRVSPQF.

This rearrangement joins TRBV20-1 to TRBJ2-5; the match to TRBD1 covers 9 bases. CDR1 is DFQATT and CDR2 is SNEGSKA in the germline V gene (reference sequence). CDR3 length: 17 residues. Losses at the gene ends were 0 bases for V and 4 bases for J; bases not matched to a gene: 12. The CDR3 bases are TGCAGTGCTAGAGATAACATCCGGGACAGGGTTCGAGAGACCCAGTACTTC. Its translation: CSARDNIRDRVRETQYF.

In this sample, this clonotype turned up many times. In nucleotides, the CDR3 is TGTGCCATCAGCCTCATTGGACTAGCGGACTACAATGAGCAGTTCTTC. This encodes CAISLIGLADYNEQFF. This chain uses TRBV10-3 with TRBJ2-1; 10 nucleotides agree with TRBD2. Trimming took 6 bases from V and 3 from J; bases not matched to a gene: 8. Germline loops: CDR1 ENHRY, CDR2 SYGVKD. This CDR3 is 16 amino acids long.

The rearrangement joins TRBV11-2 to TRBJ2-1, with a possible D match to TRBD1 (6 bases). The germline V gene encodes CDR1 SGHAT and CDR2 FQNNGV. This CDR3 region has 14 residues. V shed 2 bases and J shed 10 bases, with 15 bases lying between them. The DNA for the CDR3 is TGTGCCAGCAGCTTAAGGGACATCAGAAAGGAGCAGTTCTTC. Its translation: CASSLRDIRKEQFF.

This chain connects TRBV5-1 to TRBJ2-7, with D hard to call. CDR1 is SGHRS and CDR2 is YFSETQ in the germline V gene. The V gene lost 0 bases and the J gene lost 5 bases, with 12 bases spanning the gap. The CDR3 totals 14 residues. As DNA, the CDR3 is TGCGCCAGCAGCTTGGGACATCGGGCCGACGAGCAGTACGTC. Amino acids: CASSLGHRADEQYV.

This sequence joins TRBV5-1 and TRBJ2-2, with D maybe TRBD2 (5 bases). Germline CDR1 and CDR2: SGHRS and YFSETQ. V gave up 0 bases and J gave up 0 bases, with 9 bases separating them. The CDR3 totals 16 residues. The CDR3 region is CASSLVSGTNTGELFF. The CDR3 bases are TGCGCCAGCAGCTTGGTGTCGGGGACGAACACCGGGGAGCTGTTTTTT.

V and J are TRBV5-5 and TRBJ1-1; D is unclear. Germline V CDR1 and CDR2: SGHKS, YYEKEE (reference sequence). V was shortened by 5 bases and J by 7 bases, with 15 bases between the two germline ends. The CDR3 spans 13 residues. This CDR3 reads CASRMDVGDEAFF. The CDR3 nucleotides are TGTGCCAGCAGAATGGACGTGGGTGATGAAGCTTTCTTT. The whole variable domain, filled in from reference TRBV5-5 and TRBJ1-1, reads DAGVTQSPTHLIKTRGQQVTLRCSPISGHKSVSWYQQVLGQGPQFIFQYYEKEERGRGNFPDRFSARQFPNYSSELNVNALLLGDSALYLCASRMDVGDEAFFGQGTRLTVV.

The chain links TRBV28 to TRBJ2-1; weak D call: TRBD2 (6 bases). The CDR3 is made up of 14 amino acids. The germline gives CDR1 MDHEN, CDR2 SYDVKM. Trimming left V 6 bases short and J 2 bases short, with 11 bases between. The CDR3 DNA reads as TGTGCCAGCAGGCCTAGCGAACCCTACAATGAGCAGTTCTTC. This gives the protein CASRPSEPYNEQFF.

In this sample, this clonotype turned up once. This rearrangement joins TRBV5-1 to TRBJ2-1; maybe TRBD1 (6 bases). V lost 2 bases and J 6 bases, leaving 12 bases between the germline ends. The germline gives CDR1 SGHRS, CDR2 YFSETQ. This CDR3 is 14 amino acids long. The CDR3: CASSFGQLINEQFF. The CDR3 DNA reads TGCGCCAGCAGCTTCGGACAGCTAATCAATGAGCAGTTCTTC.

This clonotype was observed a handful of times. The rearrangement uses TRBV10-3 and TRBJ2-2, with TRBD2 identical over 8 bases. This CDR3 has 16 amino acids. Trimming took 6 bases from V and 0 from J; bases not matched to a gene: 6. Germline V gene lookup returns CDR1 ENHRY and CDR2 SYGVKD. CDR3 sequence: CAIRSPGGANTGELFF. The CDR3 coding sequence is TGTGCCATCAGGAGCCCGGGGGGGGCGAACACCGGGGAGCTGTTTTTT.

This clonotype occurred a few times. The chain uses TRBV21-1 and TRBJ1-5; TRBD1 was called by the table and not checked on the DNA. TRBV21-1 corresponds to a pseudogene. The CDR3 sequence is 16 residues long. The CDR3 DNA sequence: TGTGCCAGCAGCAAACGGGGACAGGTACTCAATCAGCCCCAGCATTTT. It codes for CASSKRGQVLNQPQHF.

This clonotype occurred a few times. The chain couples TRBV12-3 or TRBV12-4 to TRBJ1-6; weak D call: TRBD1 (5 bases). V shed 6 bases and J shed 8 bases, with 8 bases lying between them. This CDR3 has 12 residues. The CDR3 bases are TGTGCCAGCAGGGGACCTGATTCACCCCTCCACTTT. Its translation: CASRGPDSPLHF.

This clonotype showed up just a few times. V and J are TRBV29-1 and TRBJ2-2, with 8 bases identical to TRBD1. Losses at the gene ends were 7 bases for V and 4 bases for J; bases not matched to a gene: 5. The V gene's germline CDR1 is SQVTM and CDR2 ANQGSEA. The CDR3 consists of 13 residues. The CDR3 DNA reads as TGCAGCGCCGGGACAGGAGGCACCGGGGAGCTGTTTTTT. This encodes CSAGTGGTGELFF.

The sample holds a few counts of this clonotype. The rearrangement uses TRBV12-3 or TRBV12-4 and TRBJ2-3; 13 positions agree with TRBD2. This CDR3 is 16 amino acids long. Trimming took 4 bases from V and 6 from J; bases not matched to a gene: 7. DNA for the CDR3: TGTGCCAGCAGTTCACCTTGGACTAGCGGGAGCGATACGCAGTATTTT. Translating it yields CASSSPWTSGSDTQYF.

The V and J genes are TRBV20-1 and TRBJ2-5; TRBD2 aligns across 9 bases. J was trimmed by 1 base and V by 1 base; bases with no gene match: 4. The CDR3 totals 15 residues. Looked up from germline, CDR1 is DFQATT and CDR2 is SNEGSKA (reference sequence). The CDR3 reads CSARGLAALQETQYF. In DNA, the CDR3 is TGCAGTGCTAGAGGACTAGCGGCCCTCCAAGAGACCCAGTACTTC.

There are many counts of this clonotype. J is TRBJ2-7 and V is TRBV28; 7 nucleotides align to TRBD1. This CDR3 is 16 amino acids long. J was trimmed by 2 bases and V by 4 bases; bases with no gene match: 11. Germline values: CDR1 MDHEN, CDR2 SYDVKM. CDR3 amino acids: CASSSHVDRVPYEQYV. CDR3 DNA sequence: TGTGCCAGCAGTTCACACGTCGACAGGGTCCCCTACGAGCAGTACGTC.

This clonotype was found a few times. V usage is TRBV20-1 and J usage is TRBJ2-1, with D perhaps TRBD1 (5 bases). Trimming cost V 2 bases and J 0 bases, with 14 bases left between them. This CDR3 region has 16 residues. Germline V lookup: CDR1 DFQATT, CDR2 SNEGSKA (reference sequence). CDR3 DNA sequence: TGCAGTGCTAGACGTGGGGTTGGGGCCTCCTACAATGAGCAGTTCTTC. Residues: CSARRGVGASYNEQFF.

The J gene is TRBJ1-6, the V gene TRBV7-2, with D hard to call. The CDR3 spans 12 residues. The V end lost 4 bases, the J end lost 14 bases, and 12 bases lay between the germline ends. Germline V lookup: CDR1 SGHTA, CDR2 FQGNSA. The CDR3 loop reads CASSSGILSLHF. CDR3 nucleotides: TGTGCCAGCAGCTCCGGGATTCTTTCCCTCCACTTT.

This clonotype was seen a handful of times. The chain joins TRBV7-8 to TRBJ2-7; D remains ambiguous. The ends were cut back, 2 bases at V and 2 bases at J, with 7 bases in the middle. CDR1 and CDR2 (germline): SGHVS, FQNEAQ. This CDR3 has 13 residues. As DNA, the CDR3 is TGTGCCAGCAGCTTATCGAGTACCTACGAGCAGTACGTC. This codes for CASSLSSTYEQYV.

The V and J genes are TRBV12-3 or TRBV12-4 and TRBJ2-2; unclear D gene. CDR3 length: 14 residues. V was clipped by 3 bases and J by 1 base, with 6 bases between them. This CDR3 is CASSLLQNTGELFF. CDR3 nucleotides: TGTGCCAGCAGTTTGTTACAGAACACCGGGGAGCTGTTTTTT.

This chain connects TRBV20-1 to TRBJ1-5, with TRBD1 matching over 7 bases. The CDR3 sequence is 15 residues long. Trimming removed 2 bases from V and 3 bases from J; junction bases left unmatched: 7. CDR1 and CDR2 (germline): DFQATT, SNEGSKA (reference sequence). CDR3 bases: TGCAGTGCTAGACTGCCGGGACAGTTCAATCAGCCCCAGCATTTT. Its translation is CSARLPGQFNQPQHF.

The genes are TRBV18 and TRBJ2-7, with TRBD1 as a possible D gene (6 bases). The CDR3 totals 15 residues. The germline V gene encodes CDR1 KGHSH and CDR2 LQKENI. Trimming pared 6 bases from V and 1 base from J, leaving 16 bases between. The CDR3 DNA follows: TGTGCCAGCTCTCCGACATCGGACAGATCCTACGAGCAGTACGTC. This encodes CASSPTSDRSYEQYV.

This clonotype was detected only a few times. The chain carries TRBV12-3 or TRBV12-4 and TRBJ1-4; 9 bases match TRBD1. J lost 10 bases, V lost 6 bases, and 9 bases had no gene match. The CDR3 extends over 14 amino acids. DNA of the CDR3: TGTGCCAGCAGCCTCACAGGGGGCATGGTAAAACTGTTTTTT. It encodes CASSLTGGMVKLFF.

The chain uses TRBV5-1 and TRBJ2-5; D not resolved. V was trimmed by 0 bases and J by 8 bases, leaving 14 bases between them. Germline values: CDR1 SGHRS, CDR2 YFSETQ. The CDR3 is 14 amino acids. The CDR3 loop reads CASSLDPRQATQYF. The CDR3 bases are TGCGCCAGCAGCTTGGACCCGAGGCAGGCCACCCAGTACTTC.

This clonotype was counted only a few times. The genes are TRBV5-1 and TRBJ1-1; tentatively, D is TRBD1 (5 bases). V lost 4 bases, J lost 0 bases, and 19 bases lay in between. CDR1 is SGHRS and CDR2 is YFSETQ in the germline V gene. CDR3 size: 17 residues. The CDR3 DNA sequence: TGCGCCAGCAGCCCGCGGGGGGTTCCCCCAATGAACACTGAAGCTTTCTTT. This translates into CASSPRGVPPMNTEAFF.

A word on this clonotype: Its ends do not fully match the called genes, so a read error is possible. The chain couples TRBV10-3 to TRBJ2-1; D uncertain. From germline, CDR1 is ENHRY and CDR2 SYGVKD. This CDR3 is 11 amino acids long. The CDR3, as DNA: TGTGCCATCAGGGAGTACAATGAGCAGTTCTTC. It encodes CAIREYNEQFF.

The chain joins TRBV5-1 to TRBJ2-3, with 9 nucleotides matching TRBD1. The J segment lost 4 bases and the V segment lost 3 bases, leaving 9 bases of the junction unmatched. This CDR3 contains 16 residues. Germline V gene sequence: CDR1 SGHRS, CDR2 YFSETQ. The CDR3 protein is CASSWPGQGGPDTQYF. The CDR3 coding sequence is TGCGCCAGCAGCTGGCCGGGACAGGGTGGTCCAGATACGCAGTATTTT.

The chain is built from TRBV20-1 and TRBJ2-7; no reliable D call. Per the germline V gene, CDR1 is DFQATT and CDR2 is SNEGSKA (reference sequence). The CDR3 is made up of 13 amino acids. The V end was cut by 0 bases, the J end by 4 bases, with 10 bases between. The CDR3 sequence: CSARDEKAYEQYV. DNA for the CDR3: TGCAGTGCTAGAGATGAAAAGGCGTACGAGCAGTACGTC.